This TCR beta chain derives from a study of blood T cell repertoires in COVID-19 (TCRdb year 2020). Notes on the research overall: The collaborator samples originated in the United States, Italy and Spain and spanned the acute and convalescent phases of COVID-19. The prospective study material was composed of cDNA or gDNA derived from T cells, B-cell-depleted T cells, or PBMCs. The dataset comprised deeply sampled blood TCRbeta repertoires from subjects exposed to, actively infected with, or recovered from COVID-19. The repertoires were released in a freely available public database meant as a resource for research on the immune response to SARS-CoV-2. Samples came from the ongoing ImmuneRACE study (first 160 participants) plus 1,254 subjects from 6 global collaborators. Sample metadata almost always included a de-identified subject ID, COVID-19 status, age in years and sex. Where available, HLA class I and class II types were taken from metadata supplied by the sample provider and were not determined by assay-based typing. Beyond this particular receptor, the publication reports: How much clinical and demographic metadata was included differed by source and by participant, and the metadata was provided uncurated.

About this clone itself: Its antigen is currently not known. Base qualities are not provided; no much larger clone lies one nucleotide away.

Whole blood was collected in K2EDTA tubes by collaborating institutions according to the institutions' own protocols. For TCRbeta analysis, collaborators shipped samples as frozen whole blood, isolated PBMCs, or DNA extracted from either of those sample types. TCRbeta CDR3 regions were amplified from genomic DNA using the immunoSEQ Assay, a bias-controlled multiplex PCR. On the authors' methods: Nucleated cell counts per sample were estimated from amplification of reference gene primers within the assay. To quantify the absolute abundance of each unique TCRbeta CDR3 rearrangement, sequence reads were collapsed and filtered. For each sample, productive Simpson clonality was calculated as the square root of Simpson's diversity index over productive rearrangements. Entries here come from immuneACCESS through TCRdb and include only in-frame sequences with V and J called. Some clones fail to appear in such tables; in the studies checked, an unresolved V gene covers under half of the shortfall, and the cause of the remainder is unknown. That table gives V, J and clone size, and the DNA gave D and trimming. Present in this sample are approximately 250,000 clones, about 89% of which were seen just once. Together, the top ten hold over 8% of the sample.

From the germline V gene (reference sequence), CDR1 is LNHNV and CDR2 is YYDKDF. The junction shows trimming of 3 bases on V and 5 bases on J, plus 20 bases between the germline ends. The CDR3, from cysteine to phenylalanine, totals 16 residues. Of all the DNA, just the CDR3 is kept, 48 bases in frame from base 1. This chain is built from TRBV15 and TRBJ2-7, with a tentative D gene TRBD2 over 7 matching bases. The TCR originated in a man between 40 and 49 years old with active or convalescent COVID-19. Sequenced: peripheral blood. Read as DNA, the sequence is TGTGCCACCAGCAGCCCTGAGGGGGGGAGAAAACACGAGCAGTACTTC. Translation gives CATSSPEGGRKHEQYF.